Each of the 18 T cell receptor beta chains below was sequenced from the same sample in a study of blood T cell repertoires in COVID-19. Clones were read by immunoSEQ multiplex PCR, and TCRdb kept only the in-frame ones, dropping some. The repertoire has some 140,000 clones, 60% to 85% of them found once; the top ten carry under 2%. Sequencing input: peripheral blood. These receptor sequences come from an elderly man with acute or convalescent COVID-19.

V and J are TRBV20-1 and TRBJ2-7, with a possible D match to TRBD1 (5 bases). Germline values: CDR1 DFQATT, CDR2 SNEGSKA (reference sequence). The CDR3 is 13 amino acids. V lost 3 bases and J 5 bases, leaving 14 bases between the germline ends. The CDR3 loop reads CSASLRALHEQYF. In DNA form, the CDR3 reads TGCAGTGCTAGTCTCAGGGCTCTCCACGAGCAGTACTTC.

Points on this clone: Other DNA sequences from this sample encode an identical CDR3 as well. The chain recombines TRBV6-1 with TRBJ1-5, with a tentative D call TRBD1 (5 bases). The germline CDR1 and CDR2 sequences are MNHNS and SASEGT. This CDR3 region has 15 residues. V dropped 0 bases and J dropped 1 base, with 7 bases sitting between them. The CDR3 here is CASSEAGGSNQPQHF. The CDR3 region has the DNA TGTGCCAGCAGTGAAGCGGGGGGGAGCAATCAGCCCCAGCATTTT.

The chain employs TRBV21-1 and TRBJ1-3; the table's D call, TRBD1, was not checked against the DNA. TRBV21-1 is described as a pseudogene. The CDR3 has 16 amino acids. CDR3 amino acids: CASSREQGVGRNTIYF. CDR3 DNA: TGTGCCAGCAGCAGGGAACAGGGCGTCGGAAGAAACACCATATATTTT.

The V gene is TRBV5-1, the J gene TRBJ2-5; 7 bases are a match to TRBD1. The CDR3 has 13 residues. Per germline, CDR1 SGHRS and CDR2 YFSETQ. J lost 3 bases, V lost 2 bases, and 1 base had no gene match. CDR3 sequence: CASSLGTEETQYF. As DNA, the CDR3 is TGCGCCAGCAGCTTAGGGACAGAAGAGACCCAGTACTTC.

V gene TRBV5-1 combines with J gene TRBJ2-3; possibly TRBD1 for D (5 bases). Trimming pared 5 bases from V and 0 bases from J, leaving 13 bases between. The CDR3 is 15 amino acids. Germline V CDR1 and CDR2: SGHRS, YFSETQ. In DNA form, the CDR3 reads TGCGCCAGCAGTCCCCAGGGCCGTAGCACAGATACGCAGTATTTT. It encodes CASSPQGRSTDTQYF. Combining the CDR3 with reference TRBV5-1 and TRBJ2-3 gives the whole variable domain KAGVTQTPRYLIKTRGQQVTLSCSPISGHRSVSWYQQTPGQGLQFLFEYFSETQRNKGNFPGRFSGRQFSNSRSEMNVSTLELGDSALYLCASSPQGRSTDTQYFGPGTRLTVL.

The V and J genes are TRBV10-1 and TRBJ1-2; D is unclear. V lost 4 bases to trimming and J lost 6 bases, with 15 bases between them. Germline V gene lookup returns CDR1 WNHNN and CDR2 SYGVQD (reference sequence). CDR3 size: 14 residues. The CDR3 bases are TGCGCCAGCAGTGCCGAAGTTGCCGGTGATGGCTACACCTTC. It is translated as CASSAEVAGDGYTF.

This rearrangement joins TRBV5-1 to TRBJ1-4; 10 bases agree with TRBD1. Per germline, CDR1 SGHRS and CDR2 YFSETQ. V was pared by 7 bases and J by 6 bases, with 9 bases of the junction left unmatched. The CDR3 covers 15 residues. CDR3 loop: CASGLRDRGDEKLFF. CDR3 DNA sequence: TGCGCCAGCGGTTTAAGGGACAGGGGAGATGAAAAACTGTTTTTT. The full variable domain, rest sourced from reference TRBV5-1 and TRBJ1-4, is KAGVTQTPRYLIKTRGQQVTLSCSPISGHRSVSWYQQTPGQGLQFLFEYFSETQRNKGNFPGRFSGRQFSNSRSEMNVSTLELGDSALYLCASGLRDRGDEKLFFGSGTQLSVL.

The rearrangement joins TRBV9 to TRBJ2-5; D is possibly TRBD1 (6 bases). CDR3 size: 13 residues. V lost 4 bases and J 3 bases, leaving 10 bases between the germline ends. Per germline, CDR1 SGDLS and CDR2 YYNGEE. The CDR3 DNA reads as TGTGCCAGCAGCCGGAGACAGGAAGAGACCCAGTACTTC. Its translation is CASSRRQEETQYF.

This clone was detected only a few times. The chain links TRBV19 to TRBJ1-4; D unclear. With 7 bases removed from V and 0 bases from J, the gap between germline ends came to 12 bases. The CDR3 sequence is 15 residues long. Germline V gives CDR1 LNHDA, CDR2 SQIVND (reference sequence). For the CDR3, the DNA is TGTGCCAGTATAGGCGCGGCCTCAACTAATGAAAAACTGTTTTTT. Amino acid sequence: CASIGAASTNEKLFF.

The chain links TRBV3-1 (or the pseudogene TRBV3-2) to TRBJ2-7, with D possibly being TRBD1 (5 bases). CDR3 length: 14 residues. The germline V gene has CDR1 LGHDT and CDR2 YNNKEL (reference sequence). Trimming removed 4 bases at V and 9 bases at J, with 19 bases between. CDR3 in amino acids: CASSLGVGFGAQYV. CDR3 in DNA: TGTGCCAGCAGCCTAGGGGTCGGCTTTGGCGCGCAGTACGTC.

The chain recombines TRBV24-1 with TRBJ2-2, with 9 bases that match TRBD1. Trimming removed 3 bases from V and 5 bases from J; junction bases left unmatched: 6. Germline CDR1 reads KGHDR; CDR2 reads SFDVKD. The CDR3 has 16 residues. The CDR3 reads CATSDAGTGRTGELFF. CDR3 nucleotide sequence: TGTGCCACCAGTGATGCCGGGACAGGGCGAACCGGGGAGCTGTTTTTT.

This sequence joins TRBV7-3 and TRBJ2-1, with D tentatively TRBD2 (6 bases). V was shortened by 2 bases and J by 5 bases, with 13 bases between the two germline ends. This CDR3 spans 15 amino acids. Germline CDR1 reads SGHTA; CDR2 reads FQGTGA. For the CDR3, the DNA is TGTGCCAGCAGCTTAGTCTCCGGGGGTAACAATGAGCAGTTCTTC. Translating gives CASSLVSGGNNEQFF. Full variable domain (remainder filled in from reference TRBV7-3 and TRBJ2-1): GAGVSQTPSNKVTEKGKYVELRCDPISGHTALYWYRQSLGQGPEFLIYFQGTGAADDSGLPNDRFFAVRPEGSVSTLKIQRTERGDSAVYLCASSLVSGGNNEQFFGPGTRLTVL.

The CDR3 DNA reads as TGTGCCAGCAGCCCGGGGACAGACCGAAATCAGCCCCAGCATTTT. It encodes CASSPGTDRNQPQHF. The rearrangement links TRBV5-4 to TRBJ1-5; 7 nucleotides agree with TRBD1. Germline CDR1 and CDR2: SGHNT and YYREEE (reference sequence). The CDR3 extends over 15 amino acids. Germline trimming cut 4 bases from V and 4 bases from J; bases unmatched to any gene: 8.

V gene TRBV24-1 combines with J gene TRBJ2-3; TRBD1 is a possible D gene (5 bases). CDR1 and CDR2 from the germline V gene are KGHDR and SFDVKD. Trimming cost V 10 bases and J 4 bases, with 17 bases left between them. There are 14 residues in the CDR3. The DNA of the CDR3 is TGTGCCACAAAGACAGATTCATGGTCAGATACGCAGTATTTT. It specifies CATKTDSWSDTQYF.

The V gene is TRBV7-9, the J gene TRBJ2-3; 11 bases agree with TRBD1. CDR1 and CDR2 (germline): SEHNR, FQNEAQ (reference sequence). V lost 11 bases, J lost 3 bases, and 7 bases stayed unmatched. The CDR3 covers 14 residues. CDR3 loop: CAGSDRGLTDTQYF. The CDR3 region has the DNA TGTGCCGGGTCGGACAGGGGGCTGACAGATACGCAGTATTTT.

The rearrangement links TRBV7-9 to TRBJ2-1; 7 nucleotides line up with TRBD2. CDR1 SEHNR and CDR2 FQNEAQ come from the germline V gene (reference sequence). The CDR3 contains 15 residues. V lost 2 bases to trimming and J lost 3 bases; unmatched junction nucleotides: 4. The CDR3 bases are TGTGCCAGCAGCTTAATAGCGGGTTACTACAATGAGCAGTTCTTC. Its protein product is CASSLIAGYYNEQFF.

The genes are TRBV18 and TRBJ2-2; 13 bases line up with TRBD2. The CDR3 extends over 19 amino acids. Germline V gene lookup returns CDR1 KGHSH and CDR2 LQKENI. The junction had 8 bases not matched to a gene; V was cut back by 4 bases and J by 0 bases. CDR3 nucleotide sequence: TGTGCCAGCTCACTCGCAGGACTAGCGGGGGCCACGAACACCGGGGAGCTGTTTTTT. Amino acids: CASSLAGLAGATNTGELFF.

The chain combines TRBV18 with TRBJ2-3, with D possibly matching TRBD1 (6 bases). The CDR3 spans 14 residues. V was cut by 0 bases and J by 6 bases, with 10 bases left in between. Looked up from germline, CDR1 is KGHSH and CDR2 is LQKENI. In DNA, the CDR3 is TGTGCCAGCTCACCACCCGACACAGGGGATACGCAGTATTTT. Translated: CASSPPDTGDTQYF.